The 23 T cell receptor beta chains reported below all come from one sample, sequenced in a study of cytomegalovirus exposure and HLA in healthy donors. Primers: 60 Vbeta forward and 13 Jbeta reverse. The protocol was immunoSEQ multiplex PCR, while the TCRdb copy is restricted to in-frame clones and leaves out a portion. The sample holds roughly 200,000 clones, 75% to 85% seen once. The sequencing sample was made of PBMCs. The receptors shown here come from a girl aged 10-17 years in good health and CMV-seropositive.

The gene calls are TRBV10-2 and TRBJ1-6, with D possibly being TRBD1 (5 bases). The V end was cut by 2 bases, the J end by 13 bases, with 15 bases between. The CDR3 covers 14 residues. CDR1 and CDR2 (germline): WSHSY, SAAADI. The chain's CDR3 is CASSERPARGPLHF. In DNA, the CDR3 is TGCGCCAGCAGTGAGCGACCGGCGCGGGGGCCCCTCCACTTT.

In DNA, the CDR3 is TGTGCCAGCACCCGATGGGGGAGGGATAGCGAGCAGTACTTC. Translation gives CASTRWGRDSEQYF. The V and J genes are TRBV7-9 and TRBJ2-7; 7 nucleotides agree with TRBD2. Trimming at V came to 7 bases and at J to 6 bases, leaving 12 bases not matched to a gene. Germline V gene lookup returns CDR1 SEHNR and CDR2 FQNEAQ (reference sequence). The CDR3 covers 14 residues.

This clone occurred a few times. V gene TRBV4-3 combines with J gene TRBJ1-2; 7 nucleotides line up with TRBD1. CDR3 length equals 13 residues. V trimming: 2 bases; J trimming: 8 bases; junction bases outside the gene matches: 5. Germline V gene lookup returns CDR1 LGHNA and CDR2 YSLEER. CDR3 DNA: TGCGCCAGCAGCCAAACAGGGGCGGGGGGCTACACCTTC. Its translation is CASSQTGAGGYTF.

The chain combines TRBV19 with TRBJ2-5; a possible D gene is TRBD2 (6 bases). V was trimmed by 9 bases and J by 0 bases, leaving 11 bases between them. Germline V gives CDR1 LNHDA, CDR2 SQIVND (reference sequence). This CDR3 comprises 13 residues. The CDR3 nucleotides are TGTGCCAGCGGGGGAGCGTACCAAGAGACCCAGTACTTC. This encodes CASGGAYQETQYF.

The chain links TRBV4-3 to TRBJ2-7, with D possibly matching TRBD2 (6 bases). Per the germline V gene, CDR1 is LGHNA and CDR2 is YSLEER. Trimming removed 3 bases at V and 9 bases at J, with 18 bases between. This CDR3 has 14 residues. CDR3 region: CASSHTRSMRGQYF. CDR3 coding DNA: TGCGCCAGCAGCCATACTAGGAGCATGCGGGGGCAGTACTTC.

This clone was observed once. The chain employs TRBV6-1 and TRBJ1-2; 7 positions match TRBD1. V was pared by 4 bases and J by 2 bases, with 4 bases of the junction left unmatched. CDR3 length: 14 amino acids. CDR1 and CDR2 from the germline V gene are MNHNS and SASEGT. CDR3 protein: CASSGRQGNYGYTF. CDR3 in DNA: TGTGCCAGCAGTGGACGACAGGGAAACTATGGCTACACCTTC.

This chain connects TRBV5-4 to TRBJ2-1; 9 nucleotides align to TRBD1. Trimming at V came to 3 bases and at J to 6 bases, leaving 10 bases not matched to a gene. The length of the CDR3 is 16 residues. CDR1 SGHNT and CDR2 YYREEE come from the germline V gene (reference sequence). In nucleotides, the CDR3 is TGTGCCAGCAGCTCATCCACCGGGACAGGGAGCAATGAGCAGTTCTTC. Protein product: CASSSSTGTGSNEQFF. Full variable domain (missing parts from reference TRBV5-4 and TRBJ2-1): ETGVTQSPTHLIKTRGQQVTLRCSSQSGHNTVSWYQQALGQGPQFIFQYYREEENGRGNFPPRFSGLQFPNYSSELNVNALELDDSALYLCASSSSTGTGSNEQFFGPGTRLTVL.

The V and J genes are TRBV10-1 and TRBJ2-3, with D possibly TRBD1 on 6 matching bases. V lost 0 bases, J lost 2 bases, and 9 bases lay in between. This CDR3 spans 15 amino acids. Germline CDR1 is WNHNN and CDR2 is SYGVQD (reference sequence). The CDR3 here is CASSESGAATDTQYF. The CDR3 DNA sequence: TGCGCCAGCAGTGAGTCGGGGGCAGCCACAGATACGCAGTATTTT.

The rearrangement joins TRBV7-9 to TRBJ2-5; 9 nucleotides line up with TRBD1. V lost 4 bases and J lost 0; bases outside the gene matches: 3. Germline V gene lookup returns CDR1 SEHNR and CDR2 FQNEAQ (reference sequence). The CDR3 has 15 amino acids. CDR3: CASSWGQGYQETQYF. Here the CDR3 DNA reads TGTGCCAGCAGCTGGGGACAGGGATACCAAGAGACCCAGTACTTC.

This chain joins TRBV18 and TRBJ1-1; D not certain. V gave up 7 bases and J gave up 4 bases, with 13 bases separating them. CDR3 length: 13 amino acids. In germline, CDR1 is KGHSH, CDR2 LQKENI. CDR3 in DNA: TGTGCCAGCTTACAGTCGTCGACCACTGAAGCTTTCTTT. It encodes CASLQSSTTEAFF.

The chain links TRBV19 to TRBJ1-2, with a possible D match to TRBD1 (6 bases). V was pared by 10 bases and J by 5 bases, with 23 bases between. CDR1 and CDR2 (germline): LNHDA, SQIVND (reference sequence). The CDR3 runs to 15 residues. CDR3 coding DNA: TGTGCCACCAAACCCCGTTCGGGGGGCGAATATGGCTACACCTTC. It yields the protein CATKPRSGGEYGYTF.

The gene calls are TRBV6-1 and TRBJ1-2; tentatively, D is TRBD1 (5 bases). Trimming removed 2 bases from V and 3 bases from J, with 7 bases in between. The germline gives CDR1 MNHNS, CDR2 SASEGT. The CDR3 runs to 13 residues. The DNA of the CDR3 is TGTGCCAGCAGTGAACCGGGGGACTATGGCTACACCTTC. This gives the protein CASSEPGDYGYTF.

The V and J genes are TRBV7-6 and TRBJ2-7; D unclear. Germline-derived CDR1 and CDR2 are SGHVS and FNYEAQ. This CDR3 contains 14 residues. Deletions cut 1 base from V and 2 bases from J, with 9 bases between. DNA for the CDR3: TGTGCCAGCAGCTTAGAGCCAGGAACCTACGAGCAGTACTTC. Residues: CASSLEPGTYEQYF.

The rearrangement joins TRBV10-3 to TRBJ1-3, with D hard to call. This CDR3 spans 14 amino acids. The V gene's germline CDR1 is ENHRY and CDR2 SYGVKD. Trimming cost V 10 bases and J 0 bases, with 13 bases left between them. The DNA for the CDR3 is TGTGCCACCGGAATAGAGGCCTCTGGAAACACCATATATTTT. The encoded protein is CATGIEASGNTIYF.

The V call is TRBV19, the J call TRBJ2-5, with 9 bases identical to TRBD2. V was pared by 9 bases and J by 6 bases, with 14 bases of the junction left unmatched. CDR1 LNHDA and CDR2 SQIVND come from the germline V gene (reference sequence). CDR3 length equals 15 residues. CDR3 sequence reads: CASTNSGGPIKTQYF. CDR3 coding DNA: TGTGCCAGCACTAATAGCGGGGGCCCCATAAAGACCCAGTACTTC.

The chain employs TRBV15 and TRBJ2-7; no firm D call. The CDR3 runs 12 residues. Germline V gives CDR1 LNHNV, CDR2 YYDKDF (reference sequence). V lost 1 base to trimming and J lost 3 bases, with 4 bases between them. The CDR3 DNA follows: TGTGCCACCAGCAGAGCAGGCTACGAGCAGTACTTC. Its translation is CATSRAGYEQYF.

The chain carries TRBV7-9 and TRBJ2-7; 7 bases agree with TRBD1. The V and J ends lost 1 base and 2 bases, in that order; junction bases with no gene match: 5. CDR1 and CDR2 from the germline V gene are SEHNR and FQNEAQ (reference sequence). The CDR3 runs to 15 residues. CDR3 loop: CASSLGLRGTYEQYF. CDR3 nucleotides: TGTGCCAGCAGCTTAGGCCTCAGGGGGACCTACGAGCAGTACTTC.

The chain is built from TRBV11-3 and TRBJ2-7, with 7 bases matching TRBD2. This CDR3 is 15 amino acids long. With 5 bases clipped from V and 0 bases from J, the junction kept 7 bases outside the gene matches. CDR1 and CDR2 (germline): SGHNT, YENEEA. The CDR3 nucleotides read TGTGCCAGCAGCACGGGGCGGGGGAGCTCCTACGAGCAGTACTTC. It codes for CASSTGRGSSYEQYF.

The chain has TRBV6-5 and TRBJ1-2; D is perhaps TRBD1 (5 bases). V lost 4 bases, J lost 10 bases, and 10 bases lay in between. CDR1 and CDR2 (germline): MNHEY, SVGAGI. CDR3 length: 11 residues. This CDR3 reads CASSWGVDYTF. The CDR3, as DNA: TGTGCCAGCAGTTGGGGGGTCGACTACACCTTC.

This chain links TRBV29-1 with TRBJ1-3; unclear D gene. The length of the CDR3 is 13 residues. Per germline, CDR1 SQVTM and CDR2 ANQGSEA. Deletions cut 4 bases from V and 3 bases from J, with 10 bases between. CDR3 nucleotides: TGCAGCGTTGCCCCGAGTGATGGAAACACCATATATTTT. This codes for CSVAPSDGNTIYF.

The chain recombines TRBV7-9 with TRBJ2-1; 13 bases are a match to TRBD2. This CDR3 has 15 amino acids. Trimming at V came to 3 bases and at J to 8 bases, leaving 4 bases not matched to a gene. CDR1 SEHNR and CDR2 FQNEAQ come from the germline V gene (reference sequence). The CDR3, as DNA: TGTGCCAGCAGCTTGGGACTAGCGGGGAGGGATGAGCAGTTCTTC. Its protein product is CASSLGLAGRDEQFF.

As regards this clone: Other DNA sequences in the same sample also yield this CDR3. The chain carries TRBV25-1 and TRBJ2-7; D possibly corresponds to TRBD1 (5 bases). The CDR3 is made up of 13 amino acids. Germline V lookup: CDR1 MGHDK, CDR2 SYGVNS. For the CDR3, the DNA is TGTGCTAGCTGCGACAGCATCTCCTACGAGCAGTACTTC. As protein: CASCDSISYEQYF.

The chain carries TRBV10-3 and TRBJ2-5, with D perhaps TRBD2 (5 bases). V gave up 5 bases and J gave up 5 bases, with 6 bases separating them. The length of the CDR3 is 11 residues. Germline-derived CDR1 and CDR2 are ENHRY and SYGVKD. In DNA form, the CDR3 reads TGTGCCATCAGTCCGGGGGAGACCCAGTACTTC. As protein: CAISPGETQYF.